Sequencing of this TCR beta chain was carried out in a study of molecular identifiers for immune sequencing clone quantification. Methods described previously, with TCR primers listed, were used for bulk TCR libraries. MiXCR, applied by TCRdb to the PCR reads, yields one record per CDR3 protein. This sample has nearly 650,000 distinct CDR3 sequences, with about 25% found just once. Naive CD8 T cells were picked out by sorting for CD8+CD4-CCR7+CD45RA+. The specimen was naive CD8+ T cells from blood, with Jurkat cell RNA spiked in. Indicated subset: FACS-sorted CD8+CD4-CCR7+CD45RA+ naive T cells. The sequence was collected from a human donor in good health. Some libraries in this study had Jurkat cell RNA spiked in.

The CDR3 loop reads CASSVGGAGSSYEQYF. The CDR3 region has the DNA TGTGCCAGCAGCGTAGGGGGAGCGGGGAGCTCCTACGAGCAGTACTTC. This chain uses TRBV9 with TRBJ2-7; TRBD2 aligns across 7 bases. V lost 0 bases to trimming and J lost 0 bases; unmatched junction nucleotides: 6. This CDR3 has 16 residues. Per the germline V gene, CDR1 is SGDLS and CDR2 is YYNGEE.